Presented here are 13 T cell receptor beta chains from one specimen sequenced in a study of Graves' ophthalmopathy and Graves' hyperthyroidism. Amplification from RNA transcripts yielded the TCR beta CDR3 regions. HTBI primers were employed in first-round RT-PCR, then a second-round multiplex PCR followed. MiXCR was run by TCRdb on the multiplex PCR reads, yielding one entry per CDR3 protein. The sample contains approximately 17,000 distinct CDR3 sequences, roughly 46% of which appear only once. Source material: peripheral blood. The receptors were gathered from a woman in her forties with stable Graves' hyperthyroidism.

This clonotype was seen repeatedly, ten times or more. The rearrangement uses TRBV2 and TRBJ2-5; possibly TRBD2 for D (6 bases). V was pared by 3 bases and J by 4 bases, with 24 bases between. There are 18 residues in the CDR3. Looked up from germline, CDR1 is SNHLY and CDR2 is FYNNEI. In DNA form, the CDR3 reads TGTGCCAGCAGTGAGCCCAGGGAGGTTTTCGTTGGTGGAGAGACCCAGTACTTC. Residues: CASSEPREVFVGGETQYF.

Only one count was recorded for this clonotype. At one boundary the junction diverges from the germline segment, which might be a read error. The chain is built from TRBV2 and TRBJ2-2; 9 nucleotides align to TRBD2. The CDR3 is 15 amino acids. Germline V gene sequence: CDR1 SNHLY, CDR2 FYNNEI. The CDR3 here is CASSLSGGPTGELFF. CDR3 bases: TGTGCTAGCAGCCTCAGCGGGGGGCCTACCGGGGAGCTGTTTTTT. The full variable domain, in which reference TRBV2 and TRBJ2-2 provide the parts outside the CDR3, is EPEVTQTPSHQVTQMGQEVILRCVPISNHLYFYWYRQILGQKVEFLVSFYNNEISEKSEIFDDQFSVERPDGSNFTLKIRSTKLEDSAMYFCASSLSGGPTGELFFGEGSRLTVL.

This clonotype is medium-sized within its sample. The chain joins TRBV7-2 to TRBJ1-1; the D is unclear. With 1 base removed from V and 2 bases from J, the gap between germline ends came to 8 bases. The CDR3 extends over 14 amino acids. CDR1 is SGHTA, CDR2 FQGNSA, per germline. The CDR3 coding sequence is TGTGCCAGCAGCTTAGGGCGGAGCAACACTGAAGCTTTCTTT. Protein product: CASSLGRSNTEAFF. Together with reference TRBV7-2 and TRBJ1-1, the CDR3 gives the full variable domain: GAGVSQSPSNKVTEKGKDVELRCDPISGHTALYWYRQSLGQGLEFLIYFQGNSAPDKSGLPSDRFSAERTGGSVSTLTIQRTQQEDSAVYLCASSLGRSNTEAFFGQGTRLTVV.

As regards this clonotype: One end of the junction is discordant with germline, which a read error may explain. The chain couples TRBV19 to TRBJ2-7; 10 bases map to TRBD1. The CDR3 is 13 amino acids. CDR1 LNHDA and CDR2 SQIVND come from the germline V gene (reference sequence). The CDR3 coding sequence is TGTGTCAGTAGTGGGACAGGGGAATACGAGCAGCACTTC. Encoded protein: CVSSGTGEYEQHF.

This clonotype was seen a single time. The junction shows a germline mismatch at one end, possibly a read error. This chain links TRBV11-1 with TRBJ2-3; D ambiguous. Germline V gives CDR1 SGHAT, CDR2 FQDESV (reference sequence). This CDR3 region has 15 residues. DNA of the CDR3: TGTGCCGGCAGCCCCGACACCTATAGCACAGATACGCAGTATTTT. This encodes CAGSPDTYSTDTQYF. Drawing the rest from reference TRBV11-1 and TRBJ2-3, the complete variable domain is EAEVAQSPRYKITEKSQAVAFWCDPISGHATLYWYRQILGQGPELLVQFQDESVVDDSQLPKDRFSAERLKGVDSTLKIQPAELGDSAMYLCAGSPDTYSTDTQYFGPGTRLTVL.

This chain links TRBV10-1 with TRBJ2-7; perhaps TRBD1 as D (6 bases). The CDR3 runs to 17 residues. V dropped 0 bases and J dropped 5 bases, with 20 bases sitting between them. Germline V gene lookup returns CDR1 WNHNN and CDR2 SYGVQD (reference sequence). The CDR3 sequence: CASSESFGEAGGHEQYF. The CDR3 nucleotides are TGCGCCAGCAGTGAGTCGTTCGGGGAAGCTGGGGGCCACGAGCAGTACTTC.

This clonotype is judged medium-sized (0.01 to 0.1%). The chain is built from TRBV15 and TRBJ1-6; D is uncertain. V shed 0 bases and J shed 7 bases, with 10 bases lying between them. The germline gives CDR1 LNHNV, CDR2 YYDKDF (reference sequence). There are 15 residues in the CDR3. CDR3 in DNA: TGTGCCACCAGCAGAGAAGGGTCTGGCAATTCACCCCTCCACTTT. Protein: CATSREGSGNSPLHF. Full variable domain (remainder filled in from reference TRBV15 and TRBJ1-6): DAMVIQNPRYQVTQFGKPVTLSCSQTLNHNVMYWYQQKSSQAPKLLFHYYDKDFNNEADTPDNFQSRRPNTSFCFLDIRSPGLGDTAMYLCATSREGSGNSPLHFGNGTRLTVT.

The V call is TRBV6-9, the J call TRBJ1-2; weak D call: TRBD1 (6 bases). With 2 bases removed from V and 4 bases from J, the gap between germline ends came to 17 bases. Germline V gene sequence: CDR1 MNHGY, CDR2 SVAAGI. The CDR3 extends over 16 amino acids. The CDR3 spells CASSYGRGRGVYGYTF. For the CDR3, the DNA is TGTGCCAGCAGTTATGGGCGGGGGAGGGGGGTCTATGGCTACACCTTC.

Points on this clonotype: With a much larger clone just one base away, this may be a read error. CDR3 coding DNA: TGCGCCAGCAACCAAGGACAGGGAATCCACGAGCAGTACTTC. Protein sequence: CASNQGQGIHEQYF. The chain employs TRBV4-3 and TRBJ2-7; 8 bases are shared with TRBD1. Germline loops: CDR1 LGHNA, CDR2 YSLEER. The CDR3 has 14 residues.

The V call is TRBV20-1, the J call TRBJ2-5; TRBD1 matches 7 bases. The ends lost 6 bases at V and 4 bases at J; junction bases unmatched: 11. The CDR3 is made up of 14 amino acids. CDR1 and CDR2 from the germline V gene are DFQATT and SNEGSKA (reference sequence). The CDR3 protein is CSALRGPNLETQYF. The CDR3 DNA is TGCAGTGCGCTTAGGGGGCCAAACCTAGAGACCCAGTACTTC.

In this sample, this clonotype is medium-sized. This sequence joins TRBV7-6 and TRBJ2-1; 10 nucleotides align to TRBD2. Germline V gives CDR1 SGHVS, CDR2 FNYEAQ. There are 13 residues in the CDR3. Losses at the gene ends were 5 bases for V and 9 bases for J; bases not matched to a gene: 4. CDR3 nucleotides: TGTGCCAGCAGCATACTAGCGGGATCTGAGCAGTTCTTC. Protein: CASSILAGSEQFF.

A remark on this clonotype: Possible read error: a much larger clone is one base away. The missing conserved phenylalanine or tryptophan at the end of this CDR3 makes a read error likely. The rearrangement links TRBV11-2 to TRBJ1-2; 7 bases line up with TRBD1. Trimming removed 6 bases from V and 3 bases from J; junction bases left unmatched: 4. Per the germline V gene, CDR1 is SGHAT and CDR2 is FQNNGV. The CDR3 covers 13 residues. The CDR3 DNA is TGTGCCAGCAGTCCTACAGGGGACTATGGCTACACCCTC. This codes for CASSPTGDYGYTL.

V is TRBV24-1 and J is TRBJ2-5; 12 bases are a match to TRBD1. Germline loops: CDR1 KGHDR, CDR2 SFDVKD. CDR3 length: 15 amino acids. The V segment lost 7 bases and the J segment 5 bases; nucleotides outside the gene matches: 7. The CDR3 region is CATRSGTGGMETQYF. For the CDR3, the DNA is TGTGCCACCAGATCTGGGACAGGGGGCATGGAGACCCAGTACTTC.